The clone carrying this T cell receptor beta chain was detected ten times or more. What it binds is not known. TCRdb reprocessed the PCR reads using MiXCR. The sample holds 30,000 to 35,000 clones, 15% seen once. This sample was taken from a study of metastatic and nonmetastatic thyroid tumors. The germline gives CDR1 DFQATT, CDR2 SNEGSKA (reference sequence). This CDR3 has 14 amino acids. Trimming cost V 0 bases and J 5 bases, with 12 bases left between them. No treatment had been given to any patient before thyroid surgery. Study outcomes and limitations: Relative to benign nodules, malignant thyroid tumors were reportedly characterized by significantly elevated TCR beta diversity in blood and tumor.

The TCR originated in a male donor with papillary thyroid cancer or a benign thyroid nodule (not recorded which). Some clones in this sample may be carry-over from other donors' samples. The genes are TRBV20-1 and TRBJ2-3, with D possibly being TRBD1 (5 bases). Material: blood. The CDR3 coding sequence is TGCAGTGCTAGAGAGGACAAAGGATTAGATACGCAGTATTTT. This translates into CSAREDKGLDTQYF.